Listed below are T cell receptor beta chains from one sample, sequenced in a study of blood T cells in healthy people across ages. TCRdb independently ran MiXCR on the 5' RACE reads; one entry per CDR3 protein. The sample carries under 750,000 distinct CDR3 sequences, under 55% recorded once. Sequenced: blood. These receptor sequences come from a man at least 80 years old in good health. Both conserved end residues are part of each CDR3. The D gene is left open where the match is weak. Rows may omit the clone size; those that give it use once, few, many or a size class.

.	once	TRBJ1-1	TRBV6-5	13	CASSPLLGAGAFF	TGTGCCAGCAGTCCTCTCTTGGGGGCTGGCGCTTTCTTT
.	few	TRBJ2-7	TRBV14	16	CASSRVWPPPSYEQYF	TGTGCCAGCAGCCGAGTTTGGCCTCCGCCCTCCTACGAGCAGTACTTC
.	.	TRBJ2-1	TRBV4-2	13	CASSRYRVNEQFF	TGTGCCAGCAGCCGGTACAGGGTAAATGAGCAGTTCTTC
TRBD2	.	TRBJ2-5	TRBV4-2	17	CASSQYTGTSGQETQYF	TGTGCCAGCAGCCAATACACCGGGACTAGCGGGCAAGAGACCCAGTACTTC
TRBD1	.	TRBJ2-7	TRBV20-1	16	CSARDRDRGPSYEQYF	TGCAGTGCTAGAGATAGGGACAGGGGCCCTTCCTACGAGCAGTACTTC
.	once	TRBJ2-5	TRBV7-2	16	CASSAPVTGAKETQYF	TGTGCCAGCAGCGCCCCGGTGACGGGGGCTAAAGAGACCCAGTACTTC
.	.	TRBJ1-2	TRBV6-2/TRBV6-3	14	CASSDRGYGYGYTF	TGTGCCAGCAGTGACCGGGGCTATGGCTATGGCTACACCTTC
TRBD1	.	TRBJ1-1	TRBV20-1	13	CSAGGQVATEAFF	TGCAGTGCTGGGGGACAGGTGGCCACTGAAGCTTTCTTT
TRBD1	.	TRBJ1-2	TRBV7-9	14	CASSLITGDYGYTF	TGTGCCAGCAGCTTAATCACAGGGGACTATGGCTACACCTTC
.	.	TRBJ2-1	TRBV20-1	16	CSARGVDIRSYNEQFF	TGCAGTGCTAGAGGGGTGGACATCAGATCCTACAATGAGCAGTTCTTC
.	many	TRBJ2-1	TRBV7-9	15	CASSLAAGVYNEQFF	TGTGCCAGCAGCTTAGCAGCAGGTGTCTACAATGAGCAGTTCTTC
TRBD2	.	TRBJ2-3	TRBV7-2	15	CASSLRRERSDTQYF	TGTGCCAGCAGCCTCCGGCGGGAGAGGTCAGATACGCAGTATTTT
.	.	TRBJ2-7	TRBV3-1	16	CASSQDLGGNSYEQYF	TGTGCCAGCAGCCAAGATCTCGGCGGAAACTCCTACGAGCAGTACTTC
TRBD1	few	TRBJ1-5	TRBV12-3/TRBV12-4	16	CASSLWTGGSNQPQHF	TGTGCCAGCAGTTTATGGACAGGGGGTAGCAATCAGCCCCAGCATTTT
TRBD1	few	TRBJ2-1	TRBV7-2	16	CASNRPGQGGRNEQFF	TGTGCCAGCAACAGACCGGGACAGGGGGGGAGGAATGAGCAGTTCTTC
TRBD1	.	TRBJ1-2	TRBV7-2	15	CASSLGWDRGYGYTF	TGTGCCAGCAGCCTTGGATGGGACAGGGGTTATGGCTACACCTTC
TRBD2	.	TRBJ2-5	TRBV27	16	CASSPQRGDPVETQYF	TGTGCCAGCAGTCCTCAGCGGGGGGACCCTGTCGAGACCCAGTACTTC
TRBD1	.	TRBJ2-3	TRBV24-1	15	CATSATGGRTDTQYF	TGTGCCACCAGTGCGACAGGGGGCCGCACAGATACGCAGTATTTT
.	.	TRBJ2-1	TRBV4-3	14	CASSPGLGRDEQFF	TGCGCCAGCAGCCCGGGACTGGGCCGCGATGAGCAGTTCTTC
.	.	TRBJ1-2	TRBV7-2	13	CASSLDGIYGYTF	TGTGCCAGCAGCTTAGACGGAATCTATGGCTACACCTTC
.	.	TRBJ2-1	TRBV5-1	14	CASSLELSYNEQFF	TGCGCCAGCAGCTTGGAGCTCTCCTACAATGAGCAGTTCTTC
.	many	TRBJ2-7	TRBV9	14	CASSVKGDDYEQYF	TGTGCCAGCAGCGTAAAGGGGGATGACTACGAGCAGTACTTC
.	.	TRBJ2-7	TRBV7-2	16	CASSFPPGSGNGEQYF	TGTGCCAGCAGCTTCCCCCCCGGGAGCGGCAACGGCGAGCAGTACTTC
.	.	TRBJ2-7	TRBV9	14	CASSVGLQGDEQYF	TGTGCCAGCAGCGTAGGCCTACAGGGCGACGAGCAGTACTTC
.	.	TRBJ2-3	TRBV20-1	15	CSARPTGIVTDTQYF	TGCAGTGCTAGACCTACAGGGATAGTCACAGATACGCAGTATTTT
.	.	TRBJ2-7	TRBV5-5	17	CASSLSLVASESYEQYF	TGTGCCAGCAGCTTGTCGTTGGTGGCTAGCGAGTCCTACGAGCAGTACTTC
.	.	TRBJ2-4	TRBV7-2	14	CVSSFIEGDGEQYF	TGTGTCAGCAGCTTTATTGAAGGGGACGGGGAGCAGTACTTC
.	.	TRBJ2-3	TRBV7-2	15	CASTPVMGVRRTQYF	TGTGCCAGCACCCCCGTGATGGGGGTACGTCGAACGCAGTATTTT
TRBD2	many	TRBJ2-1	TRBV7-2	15	CASSLDTGGPNEQFF	TGTGCCAGCAGCTTAGATACGGGAGGGCCTAATGAGCAGTTCTTC
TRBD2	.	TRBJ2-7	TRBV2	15	CASRPTSGRLYEQYF	TGTGCCAGCAGACCAACTAGCGGGAGGTTATACGAGCAGTACTTC
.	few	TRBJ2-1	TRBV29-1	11	CSVAPGIEQFF	TGCAGCGTTGCCCCAGGGATCGAGCAGTTCTTC
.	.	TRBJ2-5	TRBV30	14	CAWSRGTMQETQYF	TGTGCCTGGAGTCGGGGCACGATGCAAGAGACCCAGTACTTC
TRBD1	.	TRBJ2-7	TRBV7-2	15	CASSPHRGQIYEQYF	TGTGCCAGCAGCCCCCACAGGGGCCAAATCTACGAGCAGTACTTC